This TCR beta chain was profiled in a study of Graves' ophthalmopathy and Graves' hyperthyroidism. General study findings and limits: Built on 13 signatures, a model told ophthalmopathy apart from stable hyperthyroidism with about 90% sensitivity and 70% to 82% specificity.

Moderate-to-severe activity, with CAS ≥3, NOSPECS ≥4 and duration under 3 months, characterized the donors with ophthalmopathy. The source of the PBMCs was over 8.5 ml of fresh peripheral blood. Amplification of the TCR beta CDR3 regions used RNA transcripts (as template). First-round RT-PCR with HTBI primers preceded a second-round multiplex PCR. TCRdb itself ran the multiplex PCR reads through MiXCR, one entry per CDR3 protein. Of 650,000 to 900,000 distinct CDR3 sequences in the sample, 40% are singletons; the top ten hold approximately 43%. CDR1 is MGHRA and CDR2 is YSYEKL in the germline V gene. This CDR3 has 13 residues. The V gene lost 8 bases and the J gene lost 5 bases, with 15 bases spanning the gap. This clonotype came up a few times. Its specificity is not known.

Sample: peripheral blood. The sequence was collected from an adult man with Graves' ophthalmopathy. The chain employs TRBV4-1 and TRBJ2-5; no clear D gene. CDR3 sequence reads: CASGRARSETQYF. CDR3 DNA: TGCGCCAGCGGAAGAGCGCGCTCGGAGACCCAGTACTTC.